This TCR beta chain was recorded in a study of cytomegalovirus exposure and HLA in healthy donors. General study findings and limits: There were 150 to 200 TCR beta chains listed as cytomegalovirus-associated. The classifier reportedly diagnosed cytomegalovirus status with high specificity and sensitivity.

As to this clone: Its antigen remains unidentified.

Libraries were prepared by immunoSEQ multiplex PCR; TCRdb keeps only in-frame clonotypes and omits some of them. The sample contains about 220,000 clones, 75% to 95% of which appear only once. The CDR3 totals 14 residues. Germline V CDR1 and CDR2: SGHDT, YYEEEE. V was cut by 4 bases and J by 7 bases, with 15 bases left in between. The receptor's source is a young woman in good health and CMV-seronegative. The chain has TRBV5-6 and TRBJ1-5; D possibly corresponds to TRBD1 (5 bases). Sequenced input: PBMCs. As DNA, the CDR3 is TGTGCCAGCAGCCGCTTTAGGGGTGGACAGCCCCAGCATTTT. Protein: CASSRFRGGQPQHF.